Each of the 24 T cell receptor beta chains below was sequenced from the same sample in a study of a mutant IDH1 vaccine in newly diagnosed glioma. Assay used: immunoSEQ multiplex PCR; TCRdb lists only in-frame clones, some missing. Seen here are some 48,000 clones, about three quarters observed once, and the top ten hold under 2%. As for time point: week 5, during vaccination. Alongside topical imiquimod, each dose of vaccine comprised 300 ug of mutant IDH1 20-mer peptide. These receptors' targets are unknown. The sample consisted of PBMCs, taken from a glioma patient whose treatment included an IDH1 peptide vaccine. The receptors here all came from a woman aged 35 to 49 with glioma.

The chain employs TRBV7-9 and TRBJ1-1; D is undetermined. CDR1 is SEHNR and CDR2 is FQNEAQ in the germline V gene (reference sequence). V lost 1 base, J lost 0 bases, and 3 bases lay in between. CDR3 length: 13 residues. This CDR3 is CASSLEVNTEAFF. DNA for the CDR3: TGTGCCAGCAGCTTAGAAGTGAACACTGAAGCTTTCTTT.

The chain recombines TRBV4-3 with TRBJ2-1; TRBD2 is a possible D gene (5 bases). Germline CDR1 is LGHNA and CDR2 is YSLEER. The CDR3 totals 14 residues. V was trimmed by 0 bases and J by 4 bases, leaving 7 bases between them. Written as DNA, the CDR3 is TGCGCCAGCAGCCAAGATGGGAGATACAATGAGCAGTTCTTC. Translation gives CASSQDGRYNEQFF.

The CDR3 nucleotides read TGTGCCACCGCCGGACCCACCGGGAATCAGCCCCAGCATTTT. Translation: CATAGPTGNQPQHF. This chain connects TRBV10-3 to TRBJ1-5; no clear D. Trimming took off 10 bases at V and 4 bases at J, with 17 bases between the two ends. This CDR3 comprises 14 residues. Germline CDR1 is ENHRY and CDR2 is SYGVKD.

The rearrangement uses TRBV27 and TRBJ2-5; 7 nucleotides agree with TRBD1. Germline assignment: CDR1 MNHEY and CDR2 SMNVEV (reference sequence). The junction had 13 bases not matched to a gene; V was cut back by 4 bases and J by 5 bases. This CDR3 is built from 16 residues. CDR3 nucleotide sequence: TGTGCCAGCAGTTCGGACGGGACAGTTCTTTGGGAGACCCAGTACTTC. It is translated as CASSSDGTVLWETQYF.

The gene calls are TRBV7-9 and TRBJ2-1; 8 bases map to TRBD1. The CDR3 consists of 16 residues. V lost 5 bases and J lost 10; bases outside the gene matches: 16. CDR1 and CDR2 (germline): SEHNR, FQNEAQ (reference sequence). The CDR3: CASSLSGQDRAREQFF. The CDR3, as DNA: TGTGCCAGCAGCCTCTCCGGTCAGGACAGGGCCCGCGAGCAGTTCTTC. The variable domain in full, with the rest retrieved from reference TRBV7-9 and TRBJ2-1, is DTGVSQNPRHKITKRGQNVTFRCDPISEHNRLYWYRQTLGQGPEFLTYFQNEAQLEKSRLLSDRFSAERPKGSFSTLEIQRTEQGDSAMYLCASSLSGQDRAREQFFGPGTRLTVL.

The V gene is TRBV19, the J gene TRBJ2-3; D might be TRBD1 or TRBD2, each matching 5 bases. V dropped 7 bases and J dropped 8 bases, with 16 bases sitting between them. CDR1 and CDR2 (germline): LNHDA, SQIVND (reference sequence). This CDR3 is 13 amino acids long. In DNA form, the CDR3 reads TGTGCCAGTACCGGGACGCAGTTGGGTACGCAGTATTTT. Residues: CASTGTQLGTQYF.

The genes are TRBV27 and TRBJ1-5, with D unclear. The V and J ends lost 5 bases and 4 bases respectively, with 9 bases between them. Germline CDR1 and CDR2: MNHEY and SMNVEV (reference sequence). The CDR3 is 13 amino acids. The CDR3 DNA reads TGTGCCAGCAGTGCTCATAGGAATCAGCCCCAGCATTTT. Protein: CASSAHRNQPQHF.

This clone was observed a handful of times. The rearrangement joins TRBV25-1 to TRBJ1-6, with a weak D call TRBD1 (5 bases). The CDR3 is 16 residues long. Looked up from germline, CDR1 is MGHDK and CDR2 is SYGVNS. Deletions cut 6 bases from V and 7 bases from J, with 19 bases between. The CDR3 protein is CASSRDSGAENSPLHF. For the CDR3, the DNA is TGTGCCAGCAGCCGGGACTCTGGGGCGGAAAATTCACCCCTCCACTTT.

The chain combines TRBV6-1 with TRBJ1-5; no reliable D call. Trimming pared 2 bases from V and 1 base from J, leaving 12 bases between. The CDR3 is 16 residues long. Germline V gene lookup returns CDR1 MNHNS and CDR2 SASEGT. The DNA of the CDR3 is TGTGCCAGCAGTGAACCTTGGGGTGGAAGCAATCAGCCCCAGCATTTT. Its protein is CASSEPWGGSNQPQHF.

The rearrangement uses TRBV18 and TRBJ2-5, with D possibly matching TRBD2 (6 bases). The CDR3 is 12 amino acids. Germline values: CDR1 KGHSH, CDR2 LQKENI. Trimming shortened V by 3 bases and J by 4 bases, and 6 bases separated the two germline ends. CDR3 sequence: CASSPGGETQYF. For the CDR3, the DNA is TGTGCCAGCTCACCCGGGGGAGAGACCCAGTACTTC.

V gene TRBV11-2 combines with J gene TRBJ2-3; TRBD2 might be the D (6 bases). V was shortened by 1 base and J by 8 bases, with 13 bases between the two germline ends. This CDR3 is 14 amino acids long. Germline V CDR1 and CDR2: SGHAT, FQNNGV. In DNA form, the CDR3 reads TGTGCCAGCAGCTTAGCGGCGGGGATTCCTACGCAGTATTTT. Amino acid sequence: CASSLAAGIPTQYF.

There are a few counts of this clone. CDR3 protein: CASSFLSSVQGGRAFF. In DNA form, the CDR3 reads TGTGCCAGCAGTTTCCTCAGTTCAGTCCAGGGGGGGAGAGCTTTCTTT. This chain joins TRBV27 and TRBJ1-1, with 7 bases matching TRBD1. Trimming cost V 3 bases and J 10 bases; bases outside gene matches: 17. CDR3 length: 16 amino acids. From germline, CDR1 is MNHEY and CDR2 SMNVEV (reference sequence).

V gene TRBV5-6 combines with J gene TRBJ1-5; no reliable D call. The CDR3 is 13 residues long. Per germline, CDR1 SGHDT and CDR2 YYEEEE. Trimming removed 4 bases from V and 7 bases from J, with 12 bases in between. CDR3 nucleotides: TGTGCCAGCAGCGCGGCCCCTGGGCAGCCCCAGCATTTT. Protein sequence: CASSAAPGQPQHF. Drawing the rest from reference TRBV5-6 and TRBJ1-5, the complete variable domain is DAGVTQSPTHLIKTRGQQVTLRCSPKSGHDTVSWYQQALGQGPQFIFQYYEEEERQRGNFPDRFSGHQFPNYSSELNVNALLLGDSALYLCASSAAPGQPQHFGDGTRLSIL.

The V call is TRBV7-9, the J call TRBJ1-1, with D uncertain. The CDR3 has 13 residues. The V end lost 5 bases, the J end lost 7 bases, and 14 bases lay between the germline ends. In germline, CDR1 is SEHNR, CDR2 FQNEAQ (reference sequence). The CDR3: CASSRDPRDEAFF. In DNA, the CDR3 is TGTGCCAGCAGCCGCGACCCGAGGGATGAAGCTTTCTTT.

The CDR3 DNA reads as TGCGCCAGCAGCCAAGATTGGAATGAGCAGTTCTTC. Residues: CASSQDWNEQFF. The genes are TRBV4-1 and TRBJ2-1; D call uncertain. The V and J ends lost 0 bases and 7 bases respectively, with 4 bases between them. The CDR3 spans 12 residues. Germline-derived CDR1 and CDR2 are MGHRA and YSYEKL.

This clone was detected only a few times. This chain connects TRBV11-2 to TRBJ1-1; D unresolved. V was clipped by 5 bases and J by 4 bases, with 8 bases between them. Germline loops: CDR1 SGHAT, CDR2 FQNNGV. CDR3 size: 12 residues. The CDR3 reads CASSEVPTEAFF. CDR3 bases: TGTGCCAGCAGCGAGGTCCCCACTGAAGCTTTCTTT.

CDR3 nucleotides: TGCGCCAGCAGCCTGCAAGGACAGGGGGCGCTTGAGCAGTACTTC. Translated: CASSLQGQGALEQYF. The chain has TRBV5-1 and TRBJ2-7; the match to TRBD1 covers 11 bases. Trimming at V came to 4 bases and at J to 7 bases, leaving 10 bases not matched to a gene. Germline V gives CDR1 SGHRS, CDR2 YFSETQ. This CDR3 has 15 amino acids.

This chain joins TRBV6-5 and TRBJ1-2; TRBD1 matches 7 bases. V lost 10 bases, J lost 8 bases, and 7 bases stayed unmatched. The CDR3 runs 11 residues. CDR1 is MNHEY, CDR2 SVGAGI, per germline. CDR3 DNA sequence: TGTGCCACCCTCACAGGGGAAGGCTACACCTTC. This encodes CATLTGEGYTF.

V is TRBV6-5 and J is TRBJ1-1; D is undetermined. Germline CDR1 is MNHEY and CDR2 is SVGAGI. CDR3 length: 15 amino acids. V was trimmed by 0 bases and J by 1 base, leaving 9 bases between them. CDR3 nucleotide sequence: TGTGCCAGCAGTTACTCGGGGTTGTGGAACACTGAAGCTTTCTTT. It yields the protein CASSYSGLWNTEAFF.

The chain employs TRBV5-4 and TRBJ2-5; 7 positions match TRBD1. CDR3 length: 16 residues. Germline V CDR1 and CDR2: SGHNT, YYREEE (reference sequence). V shed 2 bases, J shed 1 base, and the junction held 8 bases outside the gene matches. The CDR3 region has the DNA TGTGCCAGCAGCTTTCTGGCAGGGGGTTTCCAAGAGACCCAGTACTTC. Its protein product is CASSFLAGGFQETQYF.

This clone occurred a few times. This rearrangement joins TRBV5-1 to TRBJ2-3, with 8 bases identical to TRBD2. The CDR3 runs to 16 residues. Germline loops: CDR1 SGHRS, CDR2 YFSETQ. J gave up 4 bases and V 1 base, and 8 bases lay outside the gene matches. The CDR3 here is CASSLKGGGTSDTQYF. For the CDR3, the DNA is TGCGCCAGCAGCTTGAAGGGCGGGGGGACCTCAGATACGCAGTATTTT.

V gene TRBV7-9 combines with J gene TRBJ2-7; 7 bases align to TRBD2. Unmatched junction bases numbered 12, after V lost 5 bases and J lost 2 bases. Germline V gives CDR1 SEHNR, CDR2 FQNEAQ (reference sequence). This CDR3 is 16 amino acids long. CDR3 DNA: TGTGCCAGCAGCCCCAGGGAGGGGCAACCTACCTACGAGCAGTACTTC. Translated: CASSPREGQPTYEQYF.

This sequence joins TRBV7-9 and TRBJ2-5; D is perhaps TRBD2 (5 bases). CDR3 length: 13 residues. Germline loops: CDR1 SEHNR, CDR2 FQNEAQ (reference sequence). V shed 3 bases and J shed 4 bases, with 9 bases lying between them. The CDR3 is CASSFPGVETQYF. CDR3 in DNA: TGTGCCAGCAGCTTCCCCGGGGTAGAGACCCAGTACTTC. Full variable domain (outside the CDR3, taken from reference TRBV7-9 and TRBJ2-5): DTGVSQNPRHKITKRGQNVTFRCDPISEHNRLYWYRQTLGQGPEFLTYFQNEAQLEKSRLLSDRFSAERPKGSFSTLEIQRTEQGDSAMYLCASSFPGVETQYFGPGTRLLVL.

J is TRBJ1-6 and V is TRBV15, with D unresolved. In germline, CDR1 is LNHNV, CDR2 YYDKDF (reference sequence). CDR3 length: 12 residues. With 4 bases removed from V and 10 bases from J, the gap between germline ends came to 8 bases. CDR3 loop: CATSKVGSPLHF. As DNA, the CDR3 is TGTGCCACCAGCAAGGTGGGGTCACCCCTCCACTTT.